This T cell receptor (beta chain) was observed in a study of tumor-infiltrating lymphocytes in localized non-small cell lung cancer (dated by TCRdb to the early 2020s). Looking at the study overall: Several histologies were represented in the cohort, which also included both smokers and never-smokers as well as patients whose samples were collected after neoadjuvant chemotherapy. The overall ICON cohort comprised over 140 surgical patients with localized non-small cell lung cancer whose tumors were resected. Resected tumor tissue and uninvolved lung tissue described as non-adjacent to the tumor were contributed by each patient, with both tissues obtained from the same patient. A total of 45 to 65 patients were included in the paired tumor versus uninvolved lung comparison of immunoSEQ T-cell fraction. TCR sequencing was one of several integrated assays, alongside flow cytometry, multiplex immunofluorescence, RNA-seq, exome sequencing and proteomics, applied to the same patients.

V lost 5 bases and J lost 2 bases, and the count of bases not matched to a germline gene is 11. CDR1 and CDR2 are drawn from the germline V gene: SGHTA, FQGNSA. The CDR3 runs 17 amino acids, cysteine and phenylalanine included. Only the CDR3 region is kept as DNA, spanning 51 bases read in frame from base 1. On this clone: Its antigen remains undetermined. No quality values exist for individual bases; no much larger clone is one base distant.

The T-cell fraction in tumor and uninvolved lung tissue was obtained from TCR sequencing using the immunoSEQ assay. Per the authors' processing: To analyze survival, patients were divided into a high T-cell fraction group (upper tertile) and a low T-cell fraction group (lower two tertiles), and the two groups were compared using a log-rank test. A signed-rank test was used to check for differences in T-cell fraction between paired tumor and uninvolved lung. The clones in this table, taken by TCRdb from immuneACCESS, are in-frame only. Not every clone is retained; where verified, under half of the shortfall comes from an unresolved V gene, and the cause of the rest is unknown. D and trimming come from the DNA, and the V and J calls and clone size come from that table. Within this sample are about 16,000 clones, with about 65% of them counted one time only. The ten largest make up less than 10% of the sample.

On the study overall, not on this receptor specifically: Because different pieces of the same tissue were used for different assays, technical variation could not be separated from intratumor heterogeneity. The TCR-derived T-cell fraction showed no difference between the flow cytometry-defined immunotypes IM1 (good prognosis) and IM2 (poor prognosis). Recurrence-free survival showed no association with tumor T-cell fraction from TCR sequencing (p = 0.61). In line with immunofluorescence CD3 counts, TCRbeta sequencing supported higher T cell infiltration in tumors compared with uninvolved lung tissue. Since assay coverage differed from patient to patient depending on how much tissue was available, TCR sequencing was done for only a subset of the cohort.

Patient enrollment in ICON started in the first half of 2016, and the final patient was enrolled in late 2018. A subcohort of 76 patients provided fresh tumor and matched uninvolved tissue for in-depth immune analyses, with TCR sequencing among those analyses. DNA for TCR sequencing was isolated from bulk tissue, and no cell sorting was done. Sequencing was performed on lung tumor tissue. This TCR derives from a human donor with non-small cell lung cancer. Recombination linked TRBV7-2 to TRBJ2-7; 11 nucleotides in the junction match TRBD2. The DNA sequence reads TGTGCCAGCAGCCGGGGCACCGGGACTAGCGGCACCTACGAGCAGTACTTC. Translated, it reads CASSRGTGTSGTYEQYF.